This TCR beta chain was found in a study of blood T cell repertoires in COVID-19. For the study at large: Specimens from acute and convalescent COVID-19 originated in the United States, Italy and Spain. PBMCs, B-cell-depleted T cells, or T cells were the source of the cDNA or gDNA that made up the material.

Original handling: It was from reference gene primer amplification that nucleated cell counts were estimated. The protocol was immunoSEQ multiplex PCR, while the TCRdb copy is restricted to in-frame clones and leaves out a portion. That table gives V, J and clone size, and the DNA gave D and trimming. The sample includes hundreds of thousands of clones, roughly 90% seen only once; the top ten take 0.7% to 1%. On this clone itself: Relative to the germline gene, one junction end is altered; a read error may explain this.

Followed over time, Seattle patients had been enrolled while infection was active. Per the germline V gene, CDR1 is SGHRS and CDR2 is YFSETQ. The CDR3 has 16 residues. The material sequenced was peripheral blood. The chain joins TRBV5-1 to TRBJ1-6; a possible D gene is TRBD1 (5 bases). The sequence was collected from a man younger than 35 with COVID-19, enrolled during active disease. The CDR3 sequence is CASNLRPQGNNSPLHF. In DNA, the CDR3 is TGCGCCAGCAACTTGCGCCCGCAGGGCAATAATTCACCCCTCCACTTT. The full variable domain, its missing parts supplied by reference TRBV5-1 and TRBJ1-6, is KAGVTQTPRYLIKTRGQQVTLSCSPISGHRSVSWYQQTPGQGLQFLFEYFSETQRNKGNFPGRFSGRQFSNSRSEMNVSTLELGDSALYLCASNLRPQGNNSPLHFGNGTRLTVT.